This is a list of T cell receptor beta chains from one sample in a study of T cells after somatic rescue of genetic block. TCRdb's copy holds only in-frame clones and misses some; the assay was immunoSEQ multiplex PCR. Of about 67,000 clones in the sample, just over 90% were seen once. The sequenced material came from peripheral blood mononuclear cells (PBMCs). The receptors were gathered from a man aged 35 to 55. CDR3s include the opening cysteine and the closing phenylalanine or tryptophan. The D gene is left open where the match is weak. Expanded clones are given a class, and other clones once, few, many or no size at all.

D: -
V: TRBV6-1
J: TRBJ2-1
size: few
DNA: TGTGCCAGCAGTGAAGGTCTGGGCCCGAATCGGGAGCAGTTCTTC
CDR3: CASSEGLGPNREQFF

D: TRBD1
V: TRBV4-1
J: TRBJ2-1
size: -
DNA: TGCGCCAGCAGCCAAACAGGGGCCGGCGTGGGCTCCTACAATGAGCAGTTCTTC
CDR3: CASSQTGAGVGSYNEQFF

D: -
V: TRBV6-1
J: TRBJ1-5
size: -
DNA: TGTGCCAGCAGTGACCGGGGCGTCAATCAGCCCCAGCATTTT
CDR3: CASSDRGVNQPQHF

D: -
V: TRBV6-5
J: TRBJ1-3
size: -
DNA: TGTGCCAGCAGTAAACTACTCGCGGGAAACACCATATATTTT
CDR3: CASSKLLAGNTIYF

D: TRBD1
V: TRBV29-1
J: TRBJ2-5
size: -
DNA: TGCAGCGCTTCTGGAATGGTCCGGGACAGGGGGCGGGAGACCCAGTACTTC
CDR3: CSASGMVRDRGRETQYF

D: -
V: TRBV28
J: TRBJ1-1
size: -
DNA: TGTGCCAGCAGTTTATTTGGCAGCTCGAACACTGAAGCTTTCTTT
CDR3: CASSLFGSSNTEAFF

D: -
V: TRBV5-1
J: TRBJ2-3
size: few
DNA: TGCGCCAGCAGCTTGGAGACGCTTAGCACAGATACGCAGTATTTT
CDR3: CASSLETLSTDTQYF

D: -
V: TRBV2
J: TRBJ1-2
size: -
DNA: TGTGCCAGCAGTGACGTTAACTATGGCTACACCTTC
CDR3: CASSDVNYGYTF

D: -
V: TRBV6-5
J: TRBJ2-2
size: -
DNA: TGTGCCAGCAGTTACTCGGCGAGGGCCGGGGAGCTGTTTTTT
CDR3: CASSYSARAGELFF

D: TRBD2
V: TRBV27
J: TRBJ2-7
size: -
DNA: TGTGCCAGCAGTCCCCAGGGAGGGTACGAGCAGTACTTC
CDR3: CASSPQGGYEQYF

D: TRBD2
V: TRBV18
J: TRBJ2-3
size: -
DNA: TGTGCCAGCTCACCAAGCGGGGGGGCTGCAGATACGCAGTATTTT
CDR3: CASSPSGGAADTQYF

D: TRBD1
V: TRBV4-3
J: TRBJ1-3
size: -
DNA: TGCGCCAGCAGCCGATCCGGGACAGGGGCTGGAAACACCATATATTTT
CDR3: CASSRSGTGAGNTIYF

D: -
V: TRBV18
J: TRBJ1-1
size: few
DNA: TGTGCCAGCTCATCAGGGAGCACTGAAGCTTTCTTT
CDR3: CASSSGSTEAFF

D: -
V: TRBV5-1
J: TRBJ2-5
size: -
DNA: TGCGCCAGCAGCTTGGACCCGACGGGACAAGAGACCCAGTACTTC
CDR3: CASSLDPTGQETQYF

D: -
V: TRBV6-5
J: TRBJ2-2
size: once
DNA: TGTGCCAGCAGCCCCCGGACGGACGACACCGGGGAGCTGTTTTTT
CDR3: CASSPRTDDTGELFF

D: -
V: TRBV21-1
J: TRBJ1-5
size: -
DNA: TGTGCCAGCAGCAATCCCTCCTACAGGGGGCCCCAGCATTTT
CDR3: CASSNPSYRGPQHF

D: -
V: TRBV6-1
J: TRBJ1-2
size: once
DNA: TGTGCCAGCAGTGAAGAAGTTTCCGGGTTAGTGCGTGGCTACACCTTC
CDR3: CASSEEVSGLVRGYTF

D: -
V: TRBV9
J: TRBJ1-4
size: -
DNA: TGTGCCAGCAGCGTAGATGGGAGGACTGCAACTAATGAAAAACTGTTTTTT
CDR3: CASSVDGRTATNEKLFF

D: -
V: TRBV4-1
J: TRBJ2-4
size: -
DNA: TGCGCCAGCAGTCTAGCCGTAGCCAAAAACATTCAGTACTTC
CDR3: CASSLAVAKNIQYF

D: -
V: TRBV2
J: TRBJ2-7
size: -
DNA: TGTGCCAGCAGCAGCAGGGACGAGCAGTACTTC
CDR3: CASSSRDEQYF

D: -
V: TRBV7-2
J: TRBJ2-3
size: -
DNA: TGTGCCAGCAGCTTAGTAAAGGGCACAGATACGCAGTATTTT
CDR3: CASSLVKGTDTQYF

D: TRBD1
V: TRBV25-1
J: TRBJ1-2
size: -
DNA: TGTGCCAGCAGTGAACCTGGGACAGGGGATTTAGGCTACACCTTC
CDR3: CASSEPGTGDLGYTF

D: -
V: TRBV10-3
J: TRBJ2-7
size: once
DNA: TGTGCCATCAGTGGCGGGGGCGCCTACGAGCAGTACTTC
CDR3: CAISGGGAYEQYF

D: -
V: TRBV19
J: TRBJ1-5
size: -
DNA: TGTGCCAGTAAGGAGGGCAGGGGCGGACAGCCCCAGCATTTT
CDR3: CASKEGRGGQPQHF

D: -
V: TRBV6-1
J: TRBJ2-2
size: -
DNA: TGTGCCAGCAGTGAAGTACCGACCGGGGAGCTGTTTTTT
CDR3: CASSEVPTGELFF

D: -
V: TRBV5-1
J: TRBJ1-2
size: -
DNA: TGCGCCAGCAGCCCGGACGGGAACTATGGCTACACCTTC
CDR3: CASSPDGNYGYTF

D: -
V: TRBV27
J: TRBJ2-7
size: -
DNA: TGTGCCAGCAGTTTATTTCGGGGACCCTACGAGCAGTACTTC
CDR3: CASSLFRGPYEQYF

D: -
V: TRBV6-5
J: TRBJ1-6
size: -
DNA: TGTGCCAGCAGTTATTTCCCGATGTCCGGGGATTCACCCCTCCACTTT
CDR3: CASSYFPMSGDSPLHF

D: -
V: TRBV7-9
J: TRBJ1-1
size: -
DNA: TGTGCCAGCAGCTCTACCACAGGGTTGGCTGAAGCTTTCTTT
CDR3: CASSSTTGLAEAFF

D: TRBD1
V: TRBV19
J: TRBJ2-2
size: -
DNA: TGTGCCAGTAGTATAATAAGGGGGCAAGGCGGGGAGCTGTTTTTT
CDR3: CASSIIRGQGGELFF

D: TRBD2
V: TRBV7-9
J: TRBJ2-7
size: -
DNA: TGTGCCAGCAGCATCTACACCGGGGGGACGGGAAACTACGAGCAGTACTTC
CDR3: CASSIYTGGTGNYEQYF

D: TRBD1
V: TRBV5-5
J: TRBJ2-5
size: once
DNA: TGTGCCAGCAGCGGCGGGACAGGGTCAGCGGTAGAGACCCAGTACTTC
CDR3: CASSGGTGSAVETQYF

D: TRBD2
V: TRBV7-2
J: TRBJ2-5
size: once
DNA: TGTGCCAGCAGCTTAGGGACTAGCGGGAGCCAGGGGACCCAGTACTTC
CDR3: CASSLGTSGSQGTQYF

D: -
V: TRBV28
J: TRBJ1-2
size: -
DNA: TGTGCCAGCAGATCTCCTCGTACAGGGAGGTATGGCTACACCTTC
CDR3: CASRSPRTGRYGYTF